This is a list of T cell receptor beta chains from one sample in a study of blood T cell repertoires in COVID-19. Measured with immunoSEQ multiplex PCR; TCRdb has only the in-frame clones, and not every one. The sample holds 200,000 or so clones, roughly 85% seen once. The sample comprised PBMCs or T cells enriched from blood (not recorded which). These receptors all stem from a woman aged 40 to 50 with acute COVID-19. CDR3s include the opening cysteine and the closing phenylalanine or tryptophan. A D gene is named only where the DNA matches it firmly. Size is omitted from some rows. Given values are once, few, many or a class for expanded clones.

>NA|TRBD2|TRBV5-1|TRBJ2-1
CASSLGGSSYNEQFF
TGCGCCAGCAGCTTGGGCGGGAGCTCCTACAATGAGCAGTTCTTC
>NA|NA|TRBV28|TRBJ1-1
CASSLGTGFRRTEAFF
TGTGCCAGCAGTTTGGGCACAGGGTTTCGGAGGACTGAAGCTTTCTTT
>NA|TRBD1|TRBV19|TRBJ2-7
CASRRDSSYEQYF
TGTGCCAGTCGCCGGGACAGCTCCTACGAGCAGTACTTC
>NA|NA|TRBV9|TRBJ1-6
CASSVAQGGTPLHF
TGTGCCAGCAGCGTAGCACAGGGTGGTACACCCCTCCACTTT
>NA|NA|TRBV9|TRBJ2-1
CASSRDTSSYNEQFF
TGTGCCAGCAGCCGCGACACCAGCTCCTACAATGAGCAGTTCTTC
>NA|NA|TRBV28|TRBJ1-5
CASSLRQVNQPQHF
TGTGCCAGCAGTTTACGCCAGGTCAATCAGCCCCAGCATTTT
>once|NA|TRBV6-5|TRBJ2-7
CASRGQSYEQYF
TGTGCCAGCAGAGGACAGTCCTACGAGCAGTACTTC
>NA|TRBD2|TRBV20-1|TRBJ2-6
CSASGGGSGANVLTF
TGCAGTGCTAGTGGGGGGGGCTCTGGGGCCAACGTCCTGACTTTC
>NA|NA|TRBV5-5|TRBJ1-2
CASRTRDLGGGYTF
TGTGCCAGCAGAACCCGGGACTTAGGAGGTGGCTACACCTTC
>NA|NA|TRBV2|TRBJ1-5
CASSGQRSQPQHF
TGTGCCAGCAGTGGGCAGCGGAGTCAGCCCCAGCATTTT
>NA|TRBD2|TRBV5-6|TRBJ2-2
CASSLKWLAGNTGELFF
TGTGCCAGCAGCTTGAAATGGCTAGCGGGAAATACCGGGGAGCTGTTTTTT
>NA|TRBD2|TRBV6-5|TRBJ2-1
CASSPTSGYNEQFF
TGTGCCAGCAGTCCGACTAGCGGCTACAATGAGCAGTTCTTC
>NA|TRBD1|TRBV6-5|TRBJ1-2
CASSSHLTGGYGYTF
TGTGCCAGCAGTTCCCACCTGACAGGGGGGTATGGCTACACCTTC
>NA|NA|TRBV18|TRBJ1-6
CASSPGVTVFPHF
TGTGCCAGCTCACCCGGTGTAACAGTGTTCCCCCACTTT
>NA|TRBD1|TRBV6-2/TRBV6-3|TRBJ2-3
CASSNPGGANTQYF
TGTGCCAGCAGTAATCCAGGGGGCGCAAATACGCAGTATTTT
>once|NA|TRBV6-1|TRBJ1-2
CASSEFVTTINYGYTF
TGTGCCAGCAGTGAATTTGTGACAACCATCAACTATGGCTACACCTTC
>NA|NA|TRBV19|TRBJ2-1
CASSDKLGAYNEQFF
TGTGCCAGTAGTGATAAATTGGGAGCCTACAATGAGCAGTTCTTC
>NA|TRBD1|TRBV6-6|TRBJ2-6
CASSRRTGVSGANVLTF
TGTGCCAGCAGTCGACGGACAGGGGTCTCTGGGGCCAACGTCCTGACTTTC
>NA|NA|TRBV27|TRBJ2-3
CASSSTGSSTDTQYF
TGTGCCAGCAGTTCCACAGGGTCTAGCACAGATACGCAGTATTTT
>NA|NA|TRBV2|TRBJ1-5
CASSEGWGGNQPQHF
TGTGCCAGCAGTGAAGGGTGGGGGGGAAACCAGCCCCAGCATTTT
>NA|NA|TRBV9|TRBJ2-2
CASSVGLNRYTGELFF
TGTGCCAGCAGCGTAGGACTAAATAGGTACACCGGGGAGCTGTTTTTT
>NA|NA|TRBV19|TRBJ1-1
CASIGGSEAFF
TGTGCCAGTATAGGAGGGTCTGAAGCTTTCTTT
>NA|NA|TRBV18|TRBJ1-1
CASSPSEGGTEAFF
TGTGCCAGCTCACCATCAGAGGGAGGCACTGAAGCTTTCTTT
>NA|NA|TRBV6-5|TRBJ1-6
CASKGELYNSPLHF
TGTGCCAGCAAGGGGGAACTCTATAATTCACCCCTCCACTTT
>NA|TRBD1|TRBV2|TRBJ1-2
CASSPMGQNYGYTF
TGTGCCAGCAGCCCTATGGGACAGAACTATGGCTACACCTTC
>NA|NA|TRBV29-1|TRBJ2-1
CICGKSYNEQFF
TGCATATGCGGGAAGTCCTACAATGAGCAGTTCTTC
>few|TRBD1|TRBV28|TRBJ1-5
CASSLNVPQGGKPQHF
TGTGCCAGCAGTTTAAACGTTCCGCAGGGGGGAAAGCCCCAGCATTTT
>NA|NA|TRBV6-2/TRBV6-3|TRBJ2-7
CASSRGLRIPYEQYF
TGTGCCAGCAGCCGGGGACTTAGGATCCCCTACGAGCAGTACTTC
>NA|TRBD2|TRBV4-1|TRBJ2-3
CASSQDVAGRSDTQYF
TGCGCCAGCAGCCAAGATGTAGCGGGAAGATCAGATACGCAGTATTTT
>NA|TRBD1|TRBV19|TRBJ2-3
CASGNRGLTDTQYF
TGTGCCAGTGGCAACAGGGGGTTGACAGATACGCAGTATTTT
>NA|NA|TRBV6-2/TRBV6-3|TRBJ1-2
CASSWAGVGYGYTF
TGTGCCAGCAGTTGGGCAGGGGTTGGCTATGGCTACACCTTC
>many|NA|TRBV3-1/TRBV3-2|TRBJ2-5
CASSQGPSGKTQYF
TGTGCCAGCAGCCAAGGACCCTCCGGGAAGACCCAGTACTTC
>NA|NA|TRBV10-3|TRBJ2-1
CAISEGQINGEQFF
TGTGCCATCAGTGAAGGACAAATTAACGGGGAGCAGTTCTTC
>NA|TRBD2|TRBV7-7|TRBJ2-5
CASSLGGQETQYF
TGTGCCAGCAGCTTGGGGGGGCAAGAGACCCAGTACTTC
>many|NA|TRBV5-8|TRBJ1-1
CASSPTGPEAFF
TGTGCCAGCAGCCCAACAGGGCCTGAAGCTTTCTTT
>NA|NA|TRBV30|TRBJ2-5
CACLNPTVQETQYF
TGTGCCTGCCTAAATCCGACAGTCCAAGAGACCCAGTACTTC
>NA|NA|TRBV28|TRBJ1-1
CASILRTEAFF
TGTGCCAGCATCCTGAGGACTGAAGCTTTCTTT
>once|TRBD1|TRBV28|TRBJ1-5
CASSYITRGNSNQPQHF
TGTGCCAGCAGTTATATTACCAGGGGGAATAGCAATCAGCCCCAGCATTTT
>NA|NA|TRBV7-9|TRBJ1-2
CASSLGSQLEVAF
TGTGCCAGCAGCTTAGGGAGTCAACTAGAGGTGGCCTTC
>NA|NA|TRBV24-1|TRBJ1-5
CATSDHSNQPQHF
TGTGCCACCAGTGATCATAGCAATCAGCCCCAGCATTTT
>NA|NA|TRBV19|TRBJ1-2
CASSMELLTFGYTF
TGTGCCAGTAGTATGGAGCTCTTGACGTTTGGCTACACCTTC